The 25 T cell receptor beta chains listed next were all sequenced from one sample in a study of cytomegalovirus exposure and HLA in healthy donors. With 60 Vbeta and 13 Jbeta primers, the PCR was carried out. Libraries were prepared by immunoSEQ multiplex PCR; TCRdb keeps only in-frame clonotypes and omits some of them. The sample shows 110,000 to 150,000 clones, roughly 71% of them seen only once. The material sequenced was PBMCs. These receptors were taken from a man in his thirties or forties in good health and CMV-seronegative.

The table lists this clone with a count of one. The rearrangement uses TRBV19 and TRBJ1-1; maybe TRBD1 (5 bases). V was clipped by 6 bases and J by 5 bases, with 13 bases between them. Germline loops: CDR1 LNHDA, CDR2 SQIVND (reference sequence). The CDR3 consists of 13 residues. CDR3 nucleotides: TGTGCCAGTAGGGATCGGGGGGTTACTGAAGCTTTCTTT. It encodes CASRDRGVTEAFF.

The chain has TRBV30 and TRBJ1-2; the match to TRBD1 covers 9 bases. J gave up 7 bases and V 2 bases, and 2 bases lay outside the gene matches. The CDR3 has 12 amino acids. The germline V gene has CDR1 GTSNPN and CDR2 SVGIG (reference sequence). CDR3 coding DNA: TGTGCCTGGAGTCGGACAGGGGTTGGCTACACCTTC. This gives the protein CAWSRTGVGYTF. Together with reference TRBV30 and TRBJ1-2, the CDR3 gives the full variable domain: SQTIHQWPATLVQPVGSPLSLECTVEGTSNPNLYWYRQAAGRGLQLLFYSVGIGQISSEVPQNLSASRPQDRQFILSSKKLLLSDSGFYLCAWSRTGVGYTFGSGTRLTVV.

The V and J genes are TRBV6-5 and TRBJ1-1; a possible D gene is TRBD1 (6 bases). The CDR3 is 15 amino acids. Germline V gene lookup returns CDR1 MNHEY and CDR2 SVGAGI. V was cut by 4 bases and J by 5 bases, with 17 bases left in between. The CDR3 is CASSSTGEGETEAFF. The CDR3 DNA follows: TGTGCCAGCAGTTCCACGGGGGAGGGGGAGACTGAAGCTTTCTTT.

The V call is TRBV7-9, the J call TRBJ2-7; D perhaps matches TRBD2 (7 bases). V was clipped by 0 bases and J by 7 bases, with 16 bases between them. Germline V gene sequence: CDR1 SEHNR, CDR2 FQNEAQ (reference sequence). The CDR3 has 15 amino acids. CDR3 protein: CASSLAGGLGTEQYF. The CDR3 nucleotides are TGTGCCAGCAGCTTAGCGGGGGGGCTGGGGACGGAGCAGTACTTC.

This clone was counted a few times. The rearrangement joins TRBV5-1 to TRBJ1-2; D uncertain. V was clipped by 7 bases and J by 0 bases, with 10 bases between them. The CDR3 covers 13 residues. The germline gives CDR1 SGHRS, CDR2 YFSETQ. The CDR3 is CASAWASNYGYTF. CDR3 in DNA: TGCGCCAGCGCCTGGGCATCTAACTATGGCTACACCTTC.

This chain connects TRBV6-1 to TRBJ1-5; D is uncertain. Trimming cost V 2 bases and J 4 bases, with 6 bases left between them. CDR1 is MNHNS and CDR2 is SASEGT in the germline V gene. There are 13 residues in the CDR3. DNA for the CDR3: TGTGCCAGCAGTGAAACAAGAAATCAGCCCCAGCATTTT. The encoded protein is CASSETRNQPQHF.

The rearrangement uses TRBV18 and TRBJ1-1, with TRBD1 identical over 12 bases. CDR1 KGHSH and CDR2 LQKENI come from the germline V gene. This CDR3 spans 15 amino acids. Unmatched junction bases numbered 9, after V lost 8 bases and J lost 5 bases. For the CDR3, the DNA is TGTGCCAGCACGGGACAGGGGGCGCGGGATACTGAAGCTTTCTTT. Its protein product is CASTGQGARDTEAFF.

The chain joins TRBV11-2 to TRBJ1-5; D may be TRBD1 (5 bases). The germline CDR1 and CDR2 sequences are SGHAT and FQNNGV. Deletions cut 4 bases from V and 2 bases from J, with 9 bases between. The CDR3 totals 14 residues. As DNA, the CDR3 is TGTGCCAGCAGCTACGACAGACGCAATCAGCCCCAGCATTTT. It translates to CASSYDRRNQPQHF.

The chain is built from TRBV6-6 and TRBJ1-2; 9 bases match TRBD1. CDR1 and CDR2 from the germline V gene are MNHNY and SVGAGI (reference sequence). This CDR3 has 13 amino acids. The trim removed 6 bases at V and 10 bases at J, leaving 9 bases unmatched. Here the CDR3 DNA reads TGTGCCAGCAGCCTGGGACAGGGAGATTTCTACACCTTC. It specifies CASSLGQGDFYTF.

CDR3 coding DNA: TGCGCCAGCAGTCAATTAAGCGACAGGGCGGAAGGGACTGAAGCTTTCTTT. The encoded protein is CASSQLSDRAEGTEAFF. The V gene is TRBV23-1, the J gene TRBJ1-1; 7 bases match TRBD1. TRBV23-1 is noted as an ORF with a role that remains uncertain. CDR3 length equals 17 residues. Trimming at V came to 1 base and at J to 5 bases, leaving 13 bases not matched to a gene.

V is TRBV4-2 and J is TRBJ1-3; D is perhaps TRBD1 (5 bases). V was shortened by 0 bases and J by 5 bases, with 14 bases between the two germline ends. The CDR3 consists of 16 residues. The germline V gene has CDR1 LGHNA and CDR2 YNFKEQ. The CDR3 DNA reads as TGTGCCAGCAGCCAAGATAGGGTCAGGGAAAGAAACACCATATATTTT. Protein: CASSQDRVRERNTIYF.

J is TRBJ1-1 and V is TRBV6-1, with a tentative D call TRBD1 (6 bases). CDR1 is MNHNS, CDR2 SASEGT, per germline. This CDR3 has 14 residues. The germline V and J ends were trimmed by 3 bases and 5 bases, with 13 bases remaining between them. Here the CDR3 reads CASSDHTGNTEAFF. The DNA for the CDR3 is TGTGCCAGCAGTGACCATACAGGGAATACTGAAGCTTTCTTT.

This clone has a handful of counts. The chain joins TRBV4-2 to TRBJ2-5; 8 nucleotides match TRBD2. Per germline, CDR1 LGHNA and CDR2 YNFKEQ. V was clipped by 0 bases and J by 5 bases; unmatched bases: 14. This CDR3 spans 18 amino acids. The CDR3 spells CASSQDGYGSGIVETQYF. The CDR3 DNA sequence: TGTGCCAGCAGCCAAGATGGGTATGGTAGCGGGATTGTGGAGACCCAGTACTTC.

This clone was detected a few times. The chain joins TRBV9 to TRBJ2-7, with TRBD2 as a possible D gene (5 bases). V was shortened by 3 bases and J by 6 bases, with 16 bases between the two germline ends. The germline CDR1 and CDR2 sequences are SGDLS and YYNGEE. This CDR3 has 14 residues. CDR3 sequence: CASSAAGLAGEQYF. The CDR3 bases are TGTGCCAGCAGCGCCGCCGGACTCGCTGGCGAGCAGTACTTC.

The chain is built from TRBV30 and TRBJ2-7; 8 nucleotides align to TRBD2. CDR3 size: 14 residues. After removal of 3 bases from V and 2 bases from J, the junction contained 6 bases not matched to a gene. Looked up from germline, CDR1 is GTSNPN and CDR2 is SVGIG (reference sequence). Written as DNA, the CDR3 is TGTGCCTGGAGGAACAGCGGGAGAACCTACGAGCAGTACTTC. Its translation is CAWRNSGRTYEQYF. Using reference TRBV30 and TRBJ2-7 for the parts outside the CDR3, the full variable domain is SQTIHQWPATLVQPVGSPLSLECTVEGTSNPNLYWYRQAAGRGLQLLFYSVGIGQISSEVPQNLSASRPQDRQFILSSKKLLLSDSGFYLCAWRNSGRTYEQYFGPGTRLTVT.

J is TRBJ2-5 and V is TRBV6-5, with D maybe TRBD2 (6 bases). Trimming shortened V by 5 bases and J by 3 bases, and 16 bases separated the two germline ends. Germline V gene data show CDR1 as MNHEY and CDR2 as SVGAGI. This CDR3 has 15 amino acids. The CDR3 nucleotides are TGTGCCAGCAGTCGGCGGGGTAGTGAAAAAGAGACCCAGTACTTC. Amino acid sequence: CASSRRGSEKETQYF.

V and J are TRBV10-1 and TRBJ2-3, with D unresolved. The CDR3 spans 13 residues. V gave up 0 bases and J gave up 2 bases, with 3 bases separating them. The germline V gene encodes CDR1 WNHNN and CDR2 SYGVQD (reference sequence). The CDR3 spells CASSESLTDTQYF. The CDR3 nucleotides are TGCGCCAGCAGTGAGTCTCTCACAGATACGCAGTATTTT.

The CDR3, as DNA: TGCAGCGTTGAAGATCGGTCGGGGGGGGGAGGAGAGACCCAGTACTTC. It is translated as CSVEDRSGGGGETQYF. The chain links TRBV29-1 to TRBJ2-5; TRBD2 aligns across 8 bases. Trimming cost V 0 bases and J 4 bases; bases outside gene matches: 10. Germline CDR1 SQVTM, CDR2 ANQGSEA. This CDR3 is 16 amino acids long. The full variable domain, completed using reference TRBV29-1 and TRBJ2-5, is SAVISQKPSRDICQRGTSLTIQCQVDSQVTMMFWYRQQPGQSLTLIATANQGSEATYESGFVIDKFPISRPNLTFSTLTVSNMSPEDSSIYLCSVEDRSGGGGETQYFGPGTRLLVL.

J is TRBJ1-3 and V is TRBV6-6; 9 nucleotides line up with TRBD1. V trimming: 7 bases; J trimming: 3 bases; junction bases outside the gene matches: 4. Per germline, CDR1 MNHNY and CDR2 SVGAGI (reference sequence). This CDR3 comprises 14 residues. CDR3: CASKQGADGNTIYF. CDR3 DNA sequence: TGTGCCAGCAAACAGGGGGCGGATGGAAACACCATATATTTT.

This clone was seen a few times. The chain carries TRBV28 and TRBJ2-5, with TRBD2 matching over 9 bases. CDR3 length: 18 amino acids. Per germline, CDR1 MDHEN and CDR2 SYDVKM. Trimming removed 3 bases from V and 1 base from J; junction bases left unmatched: 12. The CDR3 coding sequence is TGTGCCAGCAGTTTGTCTATCCTGGCTAGCGGGGCCCAAGAGACCCAGTACTTC. Its protein product is CASSLSILASGAQETQYF.

The gene calls are TRBV16 and TRBJ2-7; TRBD2 matches 9 bases. The trim removed 0 bases at V and 9 bases at J, leaving 9 bases unmatched. The CDR3 is made up of 15 amino acids. In germline, CDR1 is KGHSY, CDR2 FQNENV. This chain's CDR3 is CASSQSPLTSGGQYF. CDR3 in DNA: TGTGCCAGCAGCCAATCCCCCTTGACTAGCGGAGGGCAGTACTTC.

This rearrangement joins TRBV4-1 to TRBJ1-2; unclear D gene. Germline lookup yields CDR1 MGHRA and CDR2 YSYEKL. The CDR3 has 11 amino acids. V was pared by 2 bases and J by 8 bases, with 6 bases between. CDR3 DNA: TGCGCCAGCAGCCAACCGGGGGGCTACACCTTC. This gives the protein CASSQPGGYTF.

The chain has TRBV29-1 and TRBJ1-1; D unclear. Trimming removed 3 bases from V and 3 bases from J, with 11 bases in between. CDR3 length: 13 amino acids. CDR1 and CDR2 (germline): SQVTM, ANQGSEA. CDR3 nucleotide sequence: TGCAGCGTTGATTCAGGTTTGTACACTGAAGCTTTCTTT. Translation: CSVDSGLYTEAFF.

The chain joins TRBV28 to TRBJ1-2; the D gene is possibly TRBD1 (5 bases). CDR1 MDHEN and CDR2 SYDVKM come from the germline V gene. This CDR3 has 17 amino acids. The V and J ends lost 4 bases and 5 bases respectively, with 23 bases between them. Here the CDR3 DNA reads TGTGCCAGCAGTTCCCGTTCGATGGGCGGGGCTGGATATGGCTACACCTTC. Amino acids: CASSSRSMGGAGYGYTF.

The chain is built from TRBV5-6 and TRBJ1-5; 9 nucleotides match TRBD1. CDR1 SGHDT and CDR2 YYEEEE come from the germline V gene. With 5 bases clipped from V and 4 bases from J, the junction kept 7 bases outside the gene matches. The CDR3 is 15 amino acids. CDR3 amino acids: CASSYGQGWNQPQHF. CDR3 DNA: TGTGCCAGCAGTTACGGACAGGGGTGGAATCAGCCCCAGCATTTT.